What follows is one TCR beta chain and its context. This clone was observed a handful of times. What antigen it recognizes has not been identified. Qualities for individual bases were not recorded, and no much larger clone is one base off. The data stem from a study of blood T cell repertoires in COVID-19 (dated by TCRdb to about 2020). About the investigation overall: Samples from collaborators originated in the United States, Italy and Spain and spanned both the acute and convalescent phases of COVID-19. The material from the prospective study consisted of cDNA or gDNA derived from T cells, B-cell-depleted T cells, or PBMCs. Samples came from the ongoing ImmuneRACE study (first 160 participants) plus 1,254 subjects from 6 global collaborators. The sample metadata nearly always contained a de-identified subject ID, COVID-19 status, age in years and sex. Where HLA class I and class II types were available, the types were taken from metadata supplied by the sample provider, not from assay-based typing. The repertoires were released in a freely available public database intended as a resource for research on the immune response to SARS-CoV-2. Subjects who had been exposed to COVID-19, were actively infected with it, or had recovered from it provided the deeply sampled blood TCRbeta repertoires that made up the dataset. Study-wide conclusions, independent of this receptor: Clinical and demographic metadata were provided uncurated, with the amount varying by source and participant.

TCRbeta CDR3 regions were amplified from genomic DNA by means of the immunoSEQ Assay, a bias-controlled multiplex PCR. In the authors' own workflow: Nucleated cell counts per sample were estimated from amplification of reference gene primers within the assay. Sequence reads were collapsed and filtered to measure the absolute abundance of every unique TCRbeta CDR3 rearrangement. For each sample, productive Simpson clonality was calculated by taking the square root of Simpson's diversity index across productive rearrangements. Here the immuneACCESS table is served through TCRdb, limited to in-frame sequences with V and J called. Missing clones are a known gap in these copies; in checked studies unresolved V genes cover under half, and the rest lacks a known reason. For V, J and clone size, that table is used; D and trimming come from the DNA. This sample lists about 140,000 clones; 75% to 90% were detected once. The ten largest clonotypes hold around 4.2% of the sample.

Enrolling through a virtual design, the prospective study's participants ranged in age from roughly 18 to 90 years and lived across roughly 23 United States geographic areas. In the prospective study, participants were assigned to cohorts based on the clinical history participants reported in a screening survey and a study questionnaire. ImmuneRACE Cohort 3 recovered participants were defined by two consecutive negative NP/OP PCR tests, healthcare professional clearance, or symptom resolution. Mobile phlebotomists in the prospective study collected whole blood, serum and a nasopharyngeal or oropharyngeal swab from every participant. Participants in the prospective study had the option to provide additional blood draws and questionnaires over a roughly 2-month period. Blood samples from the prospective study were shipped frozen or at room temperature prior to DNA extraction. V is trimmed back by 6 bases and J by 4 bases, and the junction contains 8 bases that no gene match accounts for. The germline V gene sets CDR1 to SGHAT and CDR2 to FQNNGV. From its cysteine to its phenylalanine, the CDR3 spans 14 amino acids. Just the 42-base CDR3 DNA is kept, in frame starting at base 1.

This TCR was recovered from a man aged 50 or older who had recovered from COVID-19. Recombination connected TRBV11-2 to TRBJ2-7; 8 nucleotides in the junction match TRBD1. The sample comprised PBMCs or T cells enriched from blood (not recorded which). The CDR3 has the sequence CASSRRQGAYEQYF. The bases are TGTGCCAGCAGTCGCCGGCAGGGGGCTTACGAGCAGTACTTC.